This T cell receptor (beta chain) was obtained from a study of radiation and T cells in renal cell carcinoma. CDR3 size: 15 residues. V gave up 0 bases and J gave up 2 bases, with 10 bases separating them. Germline V gene data show CDR1 as MNHNS and CDR2 as SASEGT. Study observations and caveats: In blood, top tumor clones expanded by 2 weeks, shrinking by 4.

Profiling relied on immunoSEQ multiplex PCR, and the TCRdb table lists in-frame clones only, not all of them. The sample contains over 120,000 clones, 70% to 90% of which appear only once. This clone occurred once. Its specificity is not known. Time point specified: baseline pretreatment blood. The treatment: 15 Gy SBRT to primary tumor, nephrectomy 4 weeks later. Serial blood draws occurred at baseline and 2 and 4 weeks post-SBRT. The sequence came from a woman in her forties or fifties with renal cell carcinoma. The sequences come from blood, collected from a patient whose treatment included radiotherapy and nephrectomy. The chain employs TRBV6-1 and TRBJ2-5, with D perhaps assigned TRBD1 or TRBD2 (5 bases each). CDR3 residues: CASSEARAGQETQYF. The CDR3 region has the DNA TGTGCCAGCAGTGAAGCGAGGGCAGGGCAAGAGACCCAGTACTTC.